Only a few counts were recorded for the clone carrying this T cell receptor (beta chain). 13 Jbeta primers and 60 Vbeta primers were used for the PCR. Sequenced by immunoSEQ multiplex PCR; TCRdb stores in-frame clones only, minus some. The sample has about 120,000 clones; 60% to 85% are singletons. This CDR3 contains 15 residues. Losses at the gene ends were 8 bases for V and 7 bases for J; bases not matched to a gene: 11. Germline assignment: CDR1 MNHEY and CDR2 SVGAGI. These data originate in a study of cytomegalovirus exposure and HLA in healthy donors. On the study more broadly: There were tens of millions of unique TCRs (from HLA-typed donors) in an early data release.

The chain has TRBV6-5 and TRBJ2-2, with 9 bases identical to TRBD1. Sequencing was performed on PBMCs. This TCR was recovered from a woman aged 40-49 years in good health and CMV-seropositive. The CDR3, as DNA: TGTGCCAGCTCCCGATTACAGGGGGCTGGCGGGGAGCTGTTTTTT. Translation gives CASSRLQGAGGELFF.